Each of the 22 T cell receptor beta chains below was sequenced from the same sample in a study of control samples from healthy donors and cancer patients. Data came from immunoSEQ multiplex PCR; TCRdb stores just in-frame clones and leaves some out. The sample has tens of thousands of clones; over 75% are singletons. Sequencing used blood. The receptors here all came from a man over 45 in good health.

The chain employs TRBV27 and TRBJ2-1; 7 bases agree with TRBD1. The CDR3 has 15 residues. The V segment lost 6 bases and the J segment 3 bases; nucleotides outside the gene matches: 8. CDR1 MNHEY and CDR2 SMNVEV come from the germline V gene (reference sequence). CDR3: CASSHGTVIYNEQFF. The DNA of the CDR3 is TGTGCCAGCAGCCACGGGACAGTAATCTACAATGAGCAGTTCTTC.

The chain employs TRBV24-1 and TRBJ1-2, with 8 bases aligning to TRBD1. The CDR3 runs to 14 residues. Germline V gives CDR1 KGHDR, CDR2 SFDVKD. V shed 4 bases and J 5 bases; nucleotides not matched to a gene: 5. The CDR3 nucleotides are TGTGCCACCAGTGACCCGGGACAGGAGTATGGCTACACCTTC. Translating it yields CATSDPGQEYGYTF.

The CDR3 bases are TGTGCCACCTTAAGAAGCGGGGGCTCCTACAATGAGCAGTTCTTC. Protein: CATLRSGGSYNEQFF. V gene TRBV6-5 combines with J gene TRBJ2-1; TRBD2 aligns across 8 bases. Germline CDR1 is MNHEY and CDR2 is SVGAGI. V shed 10 bases and J 0 bases; nucleotides not matched to a gene: 8. The CDR3 sequence is 15 residues long.

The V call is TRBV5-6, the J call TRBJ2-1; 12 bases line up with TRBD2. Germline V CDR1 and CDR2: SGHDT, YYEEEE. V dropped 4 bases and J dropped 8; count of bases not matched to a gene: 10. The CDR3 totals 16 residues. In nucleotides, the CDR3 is TGTGCCAGCAGCCTACGGACTAGCGGGGCCCCGGATGAGCAGTTCTTC. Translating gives CASSLRTSGAPDEQFF.

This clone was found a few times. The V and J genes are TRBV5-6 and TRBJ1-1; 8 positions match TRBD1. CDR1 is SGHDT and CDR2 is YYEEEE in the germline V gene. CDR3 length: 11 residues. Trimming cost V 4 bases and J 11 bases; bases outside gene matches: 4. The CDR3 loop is CASSGQGDAFF. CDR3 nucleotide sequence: TGTGCCAGCAGCGGACAGGGCGACGCTTTCTTT.

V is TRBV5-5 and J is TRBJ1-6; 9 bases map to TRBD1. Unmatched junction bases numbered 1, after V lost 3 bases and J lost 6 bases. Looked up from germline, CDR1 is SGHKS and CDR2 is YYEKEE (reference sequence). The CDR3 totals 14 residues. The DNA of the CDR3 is TGTGCCAGCAGCTGGGGACAGGGTAATTCACCCCTCCACTTT. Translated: CASSWGQGNSPLHF.

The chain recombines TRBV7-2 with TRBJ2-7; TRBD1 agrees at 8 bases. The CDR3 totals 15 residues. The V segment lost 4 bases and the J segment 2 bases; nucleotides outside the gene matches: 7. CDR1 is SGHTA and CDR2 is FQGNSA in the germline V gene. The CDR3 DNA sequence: TGTGCCAGCAGCTCGCAGACAGGGGAAGCCTACGAGCAGTACTTC. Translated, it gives CASSSQTGEAYEQYF.

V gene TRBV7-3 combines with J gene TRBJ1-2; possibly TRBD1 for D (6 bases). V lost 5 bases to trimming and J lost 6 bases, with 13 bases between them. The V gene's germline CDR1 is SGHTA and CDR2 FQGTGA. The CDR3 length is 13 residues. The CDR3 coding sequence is TGTGCCAGCAGCCTTCTAAGGGGGGATGGCTACACCTTC. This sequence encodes CASSLLRGDGYTF.

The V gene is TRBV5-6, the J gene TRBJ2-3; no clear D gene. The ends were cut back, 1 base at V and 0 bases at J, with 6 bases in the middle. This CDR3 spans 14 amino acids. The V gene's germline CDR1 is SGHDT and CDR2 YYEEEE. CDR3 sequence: CASSLTASTDTQYF. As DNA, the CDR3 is TGTGCCAGCAGCTTGACAGCTAGCACAGATACGCAGTATTTT.

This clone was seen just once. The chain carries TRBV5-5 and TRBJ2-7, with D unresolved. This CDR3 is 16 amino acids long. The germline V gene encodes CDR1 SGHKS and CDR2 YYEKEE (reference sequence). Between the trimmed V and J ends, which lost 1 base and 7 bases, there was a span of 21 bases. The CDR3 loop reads CASSLLPGASLGEQYF. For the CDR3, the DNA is TGTGCCAGCAGCTTGCTGCCAGGAGCCTCTTTAGGGGAGCAGTACTTC.

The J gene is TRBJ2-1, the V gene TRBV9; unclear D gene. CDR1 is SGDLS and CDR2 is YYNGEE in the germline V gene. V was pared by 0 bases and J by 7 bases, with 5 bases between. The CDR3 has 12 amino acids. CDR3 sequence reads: CASSVGSNEQFF. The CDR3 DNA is TGTGCCAGCAGCGTAGGGTCTAATGAGCAGTTCTTC.

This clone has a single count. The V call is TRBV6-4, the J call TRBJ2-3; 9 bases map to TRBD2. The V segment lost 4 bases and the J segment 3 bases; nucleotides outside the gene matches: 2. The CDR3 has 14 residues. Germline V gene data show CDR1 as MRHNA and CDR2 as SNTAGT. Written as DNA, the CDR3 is TGTGCCAGCAGTGCGAGCGGGGGGACAGATACGCAGTATTTT. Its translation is CASSASGGTDTQYF.

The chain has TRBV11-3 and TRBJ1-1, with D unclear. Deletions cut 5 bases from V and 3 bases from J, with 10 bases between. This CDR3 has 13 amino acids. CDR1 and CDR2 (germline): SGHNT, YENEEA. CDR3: CASSLWTDTEAFF. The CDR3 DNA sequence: TGTGCCAGCAGCCTATGGACGGACACTGAAGCTTTCTTT. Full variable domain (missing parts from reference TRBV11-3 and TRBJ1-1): EAGVVQSPRYKIIEKKQPVAFWCNPISGHNTLYWYLQNLGQGPELLIRYENEEAVDDSQLPKDRFSAERLKGVDSTLKIQPAELGDSAVYLCASSLWTDTEAFFGQGTRLTVV.

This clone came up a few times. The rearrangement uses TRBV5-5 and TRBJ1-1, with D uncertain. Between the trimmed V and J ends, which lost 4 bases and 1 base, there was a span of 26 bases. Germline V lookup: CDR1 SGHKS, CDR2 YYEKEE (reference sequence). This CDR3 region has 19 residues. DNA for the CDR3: TGTGCCAGCAGCCAGGAGCGTCGAATCTTTGGTGGGAGGAACACTGAAGCTTTCTTT. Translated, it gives CASSQERRIFGGRNTEAFF.

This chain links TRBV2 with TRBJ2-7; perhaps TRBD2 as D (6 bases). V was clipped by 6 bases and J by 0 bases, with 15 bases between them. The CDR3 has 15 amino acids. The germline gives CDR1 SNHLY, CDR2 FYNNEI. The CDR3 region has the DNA TGTGCCAGCAGCGGGACTCCTGGGGCCTCCTACGAGCAGTACTTC. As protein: CASSGTPGASYEQYF. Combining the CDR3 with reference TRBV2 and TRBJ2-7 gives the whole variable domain EPEVTQTPSHQVTQMGQEVILRCVPISNHLYFYWYRQILGQKVEFLVSFYNNEISEKSEIFDDQFSVERPDGSNFTLKIRSTKLEDSAMYFCASSGTPGASYEQYFGPGTRLTVT.

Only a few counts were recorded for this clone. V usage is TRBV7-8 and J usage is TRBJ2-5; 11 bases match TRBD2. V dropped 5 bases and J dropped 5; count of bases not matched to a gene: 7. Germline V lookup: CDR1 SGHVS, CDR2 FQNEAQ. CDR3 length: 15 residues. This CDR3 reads CASSLTSGVRETQYF. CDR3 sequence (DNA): TGTGCCAGCAGCCTGACTAGCGGGGTGCGGGAGACCCAGTACTTC.

The CDR3 loop is CASSLASRLPYEQYF. The CDR3 nucleotides read TGTGCCAGCAGCTTAGCCTCGAGGCTTCCATACGAGCAGTACTTC. The chain recombines TRBV7-6 with TRBJ2-7; D is undetermined. Trimming took off 0 bases at V and 4 bases at J, with 13 bases between the two ends. Germline CDR1 and CDR2: SGHVS and FNYEAQ. The CDR3 is 15 residues long.

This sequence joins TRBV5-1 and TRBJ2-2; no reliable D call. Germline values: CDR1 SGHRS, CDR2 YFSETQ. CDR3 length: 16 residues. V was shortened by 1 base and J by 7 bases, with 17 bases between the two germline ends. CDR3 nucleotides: TGCGCCAGCAGCTTGAGTAATGGAGCGTGGGGCGGGGAGCTGTTTTTT. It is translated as CASSLSNGAWGGELFF.

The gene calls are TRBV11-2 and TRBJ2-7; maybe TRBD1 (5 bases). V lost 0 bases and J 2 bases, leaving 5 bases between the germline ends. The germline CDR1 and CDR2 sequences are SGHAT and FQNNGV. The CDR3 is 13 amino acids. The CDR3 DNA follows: TGTGCCAGCAGCTTAGACAGGGCCTACGAGCAGTACTTC. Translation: CASSLDRAYEQYF. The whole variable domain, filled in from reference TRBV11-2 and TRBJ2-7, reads EAGVAQSPRYKIIEKRQSVAFWCNPISGHATLYWYQQILGQGPKLLIQFQNNGVVDDSQLPKDRFSAERLKGVDSTLKIQPAKLEDSAVYLCASSLDRAYEQYFGPGTRLTVT.

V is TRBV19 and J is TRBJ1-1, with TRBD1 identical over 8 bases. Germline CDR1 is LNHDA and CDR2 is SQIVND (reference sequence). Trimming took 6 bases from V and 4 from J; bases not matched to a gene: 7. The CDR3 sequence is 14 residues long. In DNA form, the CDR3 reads TGTGCCAGTAGCCTTCATACAGGGGGCACTGAAGCTTTCTTT. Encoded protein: CASSLHTGGTEAFF.

The CDR3 sequence is CSVEERTGANYGYTF. As DNA, the CDR3 is TGCAGCGTTGAAGAGAGGACAGGTGCTAACTATGGCTACACCTTC. The J gene is TRBJ1-2, the V gene TRBV29-1; TRBD1 agrees at 7 bases. Germline V gene lookup returns CDR1 SQVTM and CDR2 ANQGSEA. The trim removed 0 bases at V and 0 bases at J, leaving 4 bases unmatched. This CDR3 spans 15 amino acids.

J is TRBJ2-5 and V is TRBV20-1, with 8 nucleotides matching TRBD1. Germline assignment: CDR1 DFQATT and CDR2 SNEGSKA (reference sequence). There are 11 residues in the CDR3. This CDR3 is CSLTGVETQYF. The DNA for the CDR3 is TGCAGCTTGACAGGGGTTGAGACCCAGTACTTC.